Following are 8 T cell receptor beta chains from one sample sequenced in a study of cytomegalovirus exposure and HLA in healthy donors. TCRdb's copy holds only in-frame clones and misses some; the assay was immunoSEQ multiplex PCR. Of about 160,000 clones in the sample, roughly 96% were seen once. Material: PBMCs. These receptor sequences come from a woman in her late teens or twenties in good health and CMV-seronegative.

The genes are TRBV5-1 and TRBJ2-5; 9 nucleotides line up with TRBD2. The CDR3 totals 17 residues. Trimming removed 4 bases from V and 1 base from J; junction bases left unmatched: 11. CDR1 is SGHRS, CDR2 YFSETQ, per germline. The CDR3 sequence: CASSPGASGVPQETQYF. The CDR3 DNA follows: TGCGCCAGCAGCCCCGGCGCTAGCGGGGTACCCCAAGAGACCCAGTACTTC.

V usage is TRBV19 and J usage is TRBJ2-3, with 11 bases fitting TRBD2. The CDR3 loop spans 15 amino acids. After removal of 3 bases from V and 6 bases from J, the junction contained 5 bases not matched to a gene. Germline CDR1 is LNHDA and CDR2 is SQIVND (reference sequence). The CDR3 nucleotides are TGTGCCAGTAGTATTACGACTAGCGGGGTTGATACGCAGTATTTT. Protein product: CASSITTSGVDTQYF.

Of note for this clone: Different DNA sequences within this sample yield the same CDR3. The gene calls are TRBV13 and TRBJ2-1; TRBD2 might be the D (7 bases). Trimming shortened V by 1 base and J by 10 bases, and 14 bases separated the two germline ends. Germline CDR1 and CDR2: PRHDT and FYEKMQ (reference sequence). The CDR3 is made up of 14 amino acids. Here the CDR3 reads CASSLAGGPGEQFF. The CDR3 bases are TGTGCCAGCAGCTTAGCGGGGGGCCCAGGAGAGCAGTTCTTC.

As concerns this clone: A read error is likely, as this CDR3 ends without the conserved phenylalanine or tryptophan. V is TRBV27 and J is TRBJ2-7; D might be TRBD1 (5 bases). CDR1 is MNHEY and CDR2 is SMNVEV in the germline V gene (reference sequence). V gave up 3 bases and J gave up 3 bases, with 15 bases separating them. CDR3 length: 15 amino acids. In DNA form, the CDR3 reads TGTGCCAGCAGTTTTGCTTATACAGGCAACTACGAGCAGTACCTC. This codes for CASSFAYTGNYEQYL.

The chain carries TRBV5-6 and TRBJ1-2; the D gene is possibly TRBD1 (5 bases). The CDR3 is made up of 15 amino acids. V was shortened by 2 bases and J by 0 bases, with 11 bases between the two germline ends. CDR1 is SGHDT and CDR2 is YYEEEE in the germline V gene. CDR3 sequence reads: CASSFVGLANYGYTF. In DNA, the CDR3 is TGTGCCAGCAGCTTTGTGGGGCTTGCTAACTATGGCTACACCTTC.

This chain links TRBV4-2 with TRBJ2-5; TRBD1 aligns across 7 bases. The V and J ends lost 4 bases and 1 base, in that order; junction bases with no gene match: 6. CDR3 length equals 15 residues. Germline V CDR1 and CDR2: LGHNA, YNFKEQ. The CDR3 nucleotides read TGTGCCAGCAGCCTCCCAGGGGGTTTCCAAGAGACCCAGTACTTC. Its translation: CASSLPGGFQETQYF.

The chain recombines TRBV6-6 with TRBJ2-7; D gene unclear. Trimming shortened V by 1 base and J by 0 bases, and 13 bases separated the two germline ends. Per germline, CDR1 MNHNY and CDR2 SVGAGI (reference sequence). The CDR3 extends over 16 amino acids. This chain's CDR3 is CASSYLLPGASYEQYF. The DNA of the CDR3 is TGTGCCAGCAGTTACTTACTGCCAGGTGCCTCCTACGAGCAGTACTTC.

The chain links TRBV6-6 to TRBJ1-1, with 7 nucleotides matching TRBD1. With V trimmed by 6 bases and J by 2 bases, 0 bases remained unmatched. The V gene's germline CDR1 is MNHNY and CDR2 SVGAGI (reference sequence). The CDR3 is made up of 12 amino acids. Here the CDR3 reads CASRGGNTEAFF. The CDR3 DNA reads as TGTGCCAGCAGAGGGGGCAACACTGAAGCTTTCTTT.